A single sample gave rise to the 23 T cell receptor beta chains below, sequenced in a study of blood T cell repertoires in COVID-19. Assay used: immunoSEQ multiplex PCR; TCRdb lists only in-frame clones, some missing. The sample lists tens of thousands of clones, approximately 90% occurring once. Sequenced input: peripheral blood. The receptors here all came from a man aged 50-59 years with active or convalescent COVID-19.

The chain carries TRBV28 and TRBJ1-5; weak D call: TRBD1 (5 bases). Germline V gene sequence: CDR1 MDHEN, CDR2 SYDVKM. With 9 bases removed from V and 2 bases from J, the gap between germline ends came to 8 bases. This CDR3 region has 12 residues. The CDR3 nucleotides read TGTGCCAGTCTAGGGGGCAATCAGCCCCAGCATTTT. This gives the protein CASLGGNQPQHF. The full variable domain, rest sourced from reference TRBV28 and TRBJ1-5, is DVKVTQSSRYLVKRTGEKVFLECVQDMDHENMFWYRQDPGLGLRLIYFSYDVKMKEKGDIPEGYSVSREKKERFSLILESASTNQTSMYLCASLGGNQPQHFGDGTRLSIL.

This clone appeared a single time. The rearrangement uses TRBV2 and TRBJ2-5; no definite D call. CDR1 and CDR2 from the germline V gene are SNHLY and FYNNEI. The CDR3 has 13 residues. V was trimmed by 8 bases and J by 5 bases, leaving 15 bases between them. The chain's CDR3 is CASLLRVRETQYF. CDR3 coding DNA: TGTGCCAGCCTGTTACGGGTTAGGGAGACCCAGTACTTC.

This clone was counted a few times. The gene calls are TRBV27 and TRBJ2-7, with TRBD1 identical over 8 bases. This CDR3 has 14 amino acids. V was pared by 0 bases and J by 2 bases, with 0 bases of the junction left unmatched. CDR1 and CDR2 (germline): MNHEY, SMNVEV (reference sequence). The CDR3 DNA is TGTGCCAGCAGTTTATCCAGGGGGCCCTACGAGCAGTACTTC. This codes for CASSLSRGPYEQYF.

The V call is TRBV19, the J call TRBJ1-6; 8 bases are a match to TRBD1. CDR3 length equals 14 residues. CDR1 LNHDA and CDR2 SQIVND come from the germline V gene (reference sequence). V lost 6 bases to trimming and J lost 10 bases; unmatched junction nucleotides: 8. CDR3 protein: CASRNRGMGSPLHF. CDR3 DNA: TGTGCCAGTAGGAACAGGGGGATGGGATCACCCCTCCACTTT.

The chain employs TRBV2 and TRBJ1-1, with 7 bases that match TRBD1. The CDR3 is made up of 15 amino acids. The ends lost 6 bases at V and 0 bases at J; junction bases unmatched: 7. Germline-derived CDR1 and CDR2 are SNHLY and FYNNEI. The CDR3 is CASSRDSNMNTEAFF. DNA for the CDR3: TGTGCCAGCAGCCGGGACAGTAACATGAACACTGAAGCTTTCTTT.

CDR3 in amino acids: CASSQDERRGEQYF. The CDR3 DNA reads TGCGCCAGCAGCCAAGATGAGAGACGGGGGGAGCAGTACTTC. V is TRBV4-1 and J is TRBJ2-7, with D maybe TRBD2 (6 bases). V lost 0 bases and J lost 7, with 13 bases in between. The CDR3 runs 14 residues. Germline CDR1 is MGHRA and CDR2 is YSYEKL.

The CDR3 reads CASSQVIGGSTDTQYF. In DNA, the CDR3 is TGCGCCAGCAGCCAAGTGATCGGGGGGAGCACAGATACGCAGTATTTT. This chain joins TRBV4-1 and TRBJ2-3; the match to TRBD2 covers 7 bases. J gave up 0 bases and V 1 base, and 4 bases lay outside the gene matches. Germline CDR1 MGHRA, CDR2 YSYEKL. CDR3 size: 16 residues.

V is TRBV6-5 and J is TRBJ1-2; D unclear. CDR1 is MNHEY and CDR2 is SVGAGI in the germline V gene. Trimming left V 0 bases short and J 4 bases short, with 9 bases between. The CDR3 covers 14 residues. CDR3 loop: CASSYSRRSYGYTF. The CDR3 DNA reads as TGTGCCAGCAGTTACTCGCGCCGTAGCTATGGCTACACCTTC.

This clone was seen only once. The chain's CDR3 is CASRPTDRRAGTGELFF. The CDR3 region has the DNA TGTGCCAGCAGGCCAACAGATCGGAGGGCCGGCACCGGGGAGCTGTTTTTT. This chain links TRBV28 with TRBJ2-2; the D gene is possibly TRBD2 (6 bases). The ends were cut back, 6 bases at V and 4 bases at J, with 21 bases in the middle. This CDR3 comprises 17 residues. Germline-derived CDR1 and CDR2 are MDHEN and SYDVKM.

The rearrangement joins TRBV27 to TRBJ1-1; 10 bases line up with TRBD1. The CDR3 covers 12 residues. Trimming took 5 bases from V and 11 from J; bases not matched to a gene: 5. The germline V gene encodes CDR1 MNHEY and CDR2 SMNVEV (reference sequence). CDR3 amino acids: CASSTTGGLAFF. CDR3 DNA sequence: TGTGCCAGCAGTACGACAGGGGGCCTCGCTTTCTTT.

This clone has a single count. This CDR3 is CASSSQGTGGFEQFF. The CDR3 bases are TGTGCCAGCAGCTCACAGGGGACAGGGGGCTTTGAGCAGTTCTTC. The genes are TRBV11-2 and TRBJ2-1; TRBD1 matches 12 bases. Germline-derived CDR1 and CDR2 are SGHAT and FQNNGV. V dropped 4 bases and J dropped 9; count of bases not matched to a gene: 7. The CDR3 runs 15 residues.

CDR3 nucleotide sequence: TGTGCCAGCTCACCGGACAGACAGGGGGCTAAGACCCAGTACTTC. Translating gives CASSPDRQGAKTQYF. The rearrangement uses TRBV18 and TRBJ2-5; 10 bases agree with TRBD1. CDR1 and CDR2 from the germline V gene are KGHSH and LQKENI. The CDR3 loop spans 15 amino acids. After removal of 3 bases from V and 6 bases from J, the junction contained 7 bases not matched to a gene.

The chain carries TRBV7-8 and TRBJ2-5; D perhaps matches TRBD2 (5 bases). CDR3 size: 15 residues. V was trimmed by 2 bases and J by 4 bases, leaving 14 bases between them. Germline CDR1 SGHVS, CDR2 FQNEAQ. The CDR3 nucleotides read TGTGCCAGCAGCTTAACTCCGACTATCGGAGAGACCCAGTACTTC. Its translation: CASSLTPTIGETQYF. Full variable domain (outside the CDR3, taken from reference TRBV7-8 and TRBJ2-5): GAGVSQSPRYKVAKRGQDVALRCDPISGHVSLFWYQQALGQGPEFLTYFQNEAQLDKSGLPSDRFFAERPEGSVSTLKIQRTQQEDSAVYLCASSLTPTIGETQYFGPGTRLLVL.

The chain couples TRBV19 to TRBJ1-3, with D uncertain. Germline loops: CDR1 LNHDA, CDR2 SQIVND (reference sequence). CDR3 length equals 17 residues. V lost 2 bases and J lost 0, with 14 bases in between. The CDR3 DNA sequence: TGTGCCAGTAGTATACCCCCCGCGGAGAGCTCTGGAAACACCATATATTTT. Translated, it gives CASSIPPAESSGNTIYF. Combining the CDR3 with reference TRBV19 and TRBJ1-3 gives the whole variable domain DGGITQSPKYLFRKEGQNVTLSCEQNLNHDAMYWYRQDPGQGLRLIYYSQIVNDFQKGDIAEGYSVSREKKESFPLTVTSAQKNPTAFYLCASSIPPAESSGNTIYFGEGSWLTVV.

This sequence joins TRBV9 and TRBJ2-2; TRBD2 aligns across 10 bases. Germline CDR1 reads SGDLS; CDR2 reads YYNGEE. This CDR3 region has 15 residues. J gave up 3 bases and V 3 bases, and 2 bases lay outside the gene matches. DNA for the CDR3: TGTGCCAGCAGCGAAAGCGGGGGGGACACCGGGGAGCTGTTTTTT. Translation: CASSESGGDTGELFF. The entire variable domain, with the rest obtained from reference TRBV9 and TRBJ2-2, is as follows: DSGVTQTPKHLITATGQRVTLRCSPRSGDLSVYWYQQSLDQGLQFLIQYYNGEERAKGNILERFSAQQFPDLHSELNLSSLELGDSALYFCASSESGGDTGELFFGEGSRLTVL.

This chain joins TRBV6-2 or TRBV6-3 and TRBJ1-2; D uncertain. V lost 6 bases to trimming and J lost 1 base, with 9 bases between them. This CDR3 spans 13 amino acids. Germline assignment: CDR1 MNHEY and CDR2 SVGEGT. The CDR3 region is CASSADYNYGYTF. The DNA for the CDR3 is TGTGCCAGCAGCGCCGACTATAACTATGGCTACACCTTC.

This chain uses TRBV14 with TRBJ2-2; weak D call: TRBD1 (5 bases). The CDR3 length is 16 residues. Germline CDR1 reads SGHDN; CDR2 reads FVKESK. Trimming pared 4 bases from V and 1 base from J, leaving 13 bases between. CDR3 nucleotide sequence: TGTGCCAGCAGCCTAGACGAACAGGTGAACACCGGGGAGCTGTTTTTT. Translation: CASSLDEQVNTGELFF. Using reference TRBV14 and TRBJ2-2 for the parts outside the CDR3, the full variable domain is EAGVTQFPSHSVIEKGQTVTLRCDPISGHDNLYWYRRVMGKEIKFLLHFVKESKQDESGMPNNRFLAERTGGTYSTLKVQPAELEDSGVYFCASSLDEQVNTGELFFGEGSRLTVL.

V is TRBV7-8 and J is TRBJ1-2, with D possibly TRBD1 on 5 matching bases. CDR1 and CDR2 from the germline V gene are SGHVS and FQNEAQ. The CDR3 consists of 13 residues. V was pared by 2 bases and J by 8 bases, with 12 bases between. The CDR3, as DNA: TGTGCCAGCAGCTTAACGCAGGGAGGGGGCTACACCTTC. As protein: CASSLTQGGGYTF.

The CDR3 region has the DNA TGTGCCAGCAGCTTGGATACAGGGGATGAGCAGTTCTTC. Residues: CASSLDTGDEQFF. The chain links TRBV5-4 to TRBJ2-1, with 7 positions matching TRBD1. Germline V gene lookup returns CDR1 SGHNT and CDR2 YYREEE (reference sequence). Trimming cost V 0 bases and J 8 bases; bases outside gene matches: 2. The CDR3 consists of 13 residues. Filled out from reference TRBV5-4 and TRBJ2-1, the complete variable domain reads ETGVTQSPTHLIKTRGQQVTLRCSSQSGHNTVSWYQQALGQGPQFIFQYYREEENGRGNFPPRFSGLQFPNYSSELNVNALELDDSALYLCASSLDTGDEQFFGPGTRLTVL.

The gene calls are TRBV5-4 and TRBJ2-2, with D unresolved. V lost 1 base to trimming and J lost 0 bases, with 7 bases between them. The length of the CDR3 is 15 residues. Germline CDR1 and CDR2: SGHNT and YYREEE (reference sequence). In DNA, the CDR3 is TGTGCCAGCAGCTTGAACAGACCGAACACCGGGGAGCTGTTTTTT. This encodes CASSLNRPNTGELFF.

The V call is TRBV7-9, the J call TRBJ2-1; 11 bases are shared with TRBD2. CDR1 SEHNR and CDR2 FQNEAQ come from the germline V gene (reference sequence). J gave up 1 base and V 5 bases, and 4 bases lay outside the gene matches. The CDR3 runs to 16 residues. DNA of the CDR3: TGTGCCAGCAGCCCGGGACTAGCGGATTCCTACAATGAGCAGTTCTTC. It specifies CASSPGLADSYNEQFF.

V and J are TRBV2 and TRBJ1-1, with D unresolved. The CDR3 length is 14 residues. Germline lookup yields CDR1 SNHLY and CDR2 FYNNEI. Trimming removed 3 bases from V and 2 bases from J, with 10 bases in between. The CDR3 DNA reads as TGTGCCAGCAGTGAGTTCGACTTAAACACTGAAGCTTTCTTT. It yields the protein CASSEFDLNTEAFF. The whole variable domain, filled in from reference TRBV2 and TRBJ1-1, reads EPEVTQTPSHQVTQMGQEVILRCVPISNHLYFYWYRQILGQKVEFLVSFYNNEISEKSEIFDDQFSVERPDGSNFTLKIRSTKLEDSAMYFCASSEFDLNTEAFFGQGTRLTVV.

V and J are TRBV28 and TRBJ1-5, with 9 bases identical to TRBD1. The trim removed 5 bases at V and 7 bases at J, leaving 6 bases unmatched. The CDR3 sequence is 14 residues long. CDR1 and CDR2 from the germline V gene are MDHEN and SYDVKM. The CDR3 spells CASSQTGGGQPQHF. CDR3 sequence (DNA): TGTGCCAGCAGTCAGACAGGGGGAGGGCAGCCCCAGCATTTT.